This T cell receptor beta chain was captured in a study of Ad26.COV2.S vaccination and SARS-CoV-2 variants. Study summary: Participants got Ad26.COV2.S intramuscularly, once or twice 56 days apart. Broader study findings: Recipients given vaccine exceeded placebo recipients in spike-specific TCR breadth.

V shed 7 bases and J shed 5 bases, with 18 bases lying between them. The CDR3 contains 14 residues. The germline V gene has CDR1 LNHDA and CDR2 SQIVND (reference sequence). Notes on this clone: The antigen is not known.

Stated treatment: around 19 received Ad26.COV2.S at low or high dose, single or two shots; 5 received placebo; per-sample allocation not given. Collection of the samples took place on day 63 after the first injection of vaccine or placebo. Vaccination used an Ad26 vector expressing Wuhan-strain SARS-CoV-2 spike. Assay: immunoSEQ multiplex PCR; the TCRdb copy retains only in-frame clones and omits some. The sample lists around 370,000 clones, approximately 81% occurring once. V and J are TRBV19 and TRBJ2-7, with D perhaps being TRBD1 or TRBD2 (5 bases each). The clonotype was recovered from a person between 18 and 65 years old who received the Ad26.COV2.S COVID-19 vaccine or a placebo. The starting material was peripheral blood, obtained in a trial of Ad26.COV2.S vaccine versus placebo. The CDR3 region is CASTPRDVWDEQYF. The CDR3 bases are TGTGCCAGTACGCCACGGGACGTCTGGGACGAGCAGTACTTC.